The rows below give T cell receptor beta chains drawn from one sample of a study of cytomegalovirus exposure and HLA in healthy donors. Assay used: immunoSEQ multiplex PCR; TCRdb lists only in-frame clones, some missing. The sample has roughly 100,000 clones, around 63% seen once. The sequencing sample was made of PBMCs. Every receptor here comes from a man younger than 40 in good health and CMV-seronegative. Each CDR3 is given without its conserved first and last residue. D genes are given only for firm matches. Clone size is stated in some rows and not others, as once, few, many or a class when expanded.

d_gene: NA
v_gene: TRBV4-3
abundance: NA
j_gene: TRBJ1-6
CDR3aa: ASSQENAVINSPLH

d_gene: NA
v_gene: TRBV11-3
abundance: NA
j_gene: TRBJ1-1
CDR3aa: ASSSGVGTEAF

d_gene: TRBD1
v_gene: TRBV5-1
abundance: NA
j_gene: TRBJ2-2
CDR3aa: ASKGGTGNTGELF

d_gene: TRBD1
v_gene: TRBV6-5
abundance: NA
j_gene: TRBJ2-1
CDR3aa: ASSNTGDYNEQF

d_gene: NA
v_gene: TRBV18
abundance: NA
j_gene: TRBJ1-1
CDR3aa: ASSPISTGTTEAF

d_gene: TRBD2
v_gene: TRBV4-2
abundance: NA
j_gene: TRBJ2-7
CDR3aa: ASSPLTGAGVGYEQY

d_gene: NA
v_gene: TRBV30
abundance: NA
j_gene: TRBJ1-1
CDR3aa: AWTGGSTEAF

d_gene: TRBD1
v_gene: TRBV6-6
abundance: NA
j_gene: TRBJ2-4
CDR3aa: ASSYEQGAKNIQY

d_gene: NA
v_gene: TRBV9
abundance: few
j_gene: TRBJ1-2
CDR3aa: ASSVTGAQYGYT

d_gene: NA
v_gene: TRBV14
abundance: NA
j_gene: TRBJ2-1
CDR3aa: ASSQDRTVIYNEQF

d_gene: NA
v_gene: TRBV7-2
abundance: NA
j_gene: TRBJ2-1
CDR3aa: ASSFGGPLNEQF

d_gene: TRBD1
v_gene: TRBV29-1
abundance: few
j_gene: TRBJ2-1
CDR3aa: SAQGQDEQF

d_gene: NA
v_gene: TRBV5-6
abundance: NA
j_gene: TRBJ1-2
CDR3aa: ASSSETPYGYT

d_gene: TRBD1
v_gene: TRBV10-3
abundance: NA
j_gene: TRBJ2-5
CDR3aa: AISDRVEKETQY

d_gene: TRBD2
v_gene: TRBV30
abundance: once
j_gene: TRBJ2-3
CDR3aa: AWVSGGLTDTQY

d_gene: TRBD2
v_gene: TRBV7-3
abundance: once
j_gene: TRBJ2-7
CDR3aa: ASSLNGGVGGPWEQY

d_gene: NA
v_gene: TRBV28
abundance: NA
j_gene: TRBJ2-1
CDR3aa: ASSLLSGYNEQF

d_gene: NA
v_gene: TRBV28
abundance: NA
j_gene: TRBJ2-3
CDR3aa: ASSLWGQGSDTQY

d_gene: TRBD1
v_gene: TRBV29-1
abundance: NA
j_gene: TRBJ2-7
CDR3aa: SVTGGASYEQY

d_gene: NA
v_gene: TRBV6-1
abundance: NA
j_gene: TRBJ2-3
CDR3aa: AGRTASTDTQY

d_gene: TRBD2
v_gene: TRBV5-1
abundance: NA
j_gene: TRBJ2-5
CDR3aa: ASSLLYSGSGETQY

d_gene: NA
v_gene: TRBV19
abundance: NA
j_gene: TRBJ1-4
CDR3aa: ASSRTGNANEKLF

d_gene: TRBD2
v_gene: TRBV4-2
abundance: NA
j_gene: TRBJ2-3
CDR3aa: ASSQDPGRDTQY

d_gene: TRBD2
v_gene: TRBV6-1
abundance: NA
j_gene: TRBJ2-7
CDR3aa: ASSGARGRPSYEQY

d_gene: TRBD1
v_gene: TRBV7-2
abundance: NA
j_gene: TRBJ2-6
CDR3aa: ASTKTGRGPSGANVLT

d_gene: TRBD2
v_gene: TRBV2
abundance: NA
j_gene: TRBJ2-1
CDR3aa: ASSTLAGGWNEQF

d_gene: TRBD2
v_gene: TRBV5-8
abundance: NA
j_gene: TRBJ2-1
CDR3aa: ASSGGTSGYNEQF